Below are 27 T cell receptor beta chains sequenced from a single sample in a study of T cell responses to AZD1222 COVID-19 vaccine. The repertoire was sequenced with immunoSEQ multiplex PCR; TCRdb's copy has only in-frame clones and lacks some. The sample gives around 170,000 clones, approximately 91% of which show up once; roughly 0.99% is in the top ten. The specimen comprised peripheral blood, sampled on day 0 of AZD1222 vaccination. These receptors came from an adult in good health.

J is TRBJ2-3 and V is TRBV18; TRBD2 matches 10 bases. The CDR3 is 17 amino acids. Germline V gives CDR1 KGHSH, CDR2 LQKENI. V dropped 4 bases and J dropped 4; count of bases not matched to a gene: 11. CDR3 nucleotide sequence: TGTGCCAGCTCACAACTAACTAGCGGGACCCCGGCAGATACGCAGTATTTT. Protein: CASSQLTSGTPADTQYF.

The sample holds a few counts of this clone. CDR3 residues: CASSEGGPDEQYF. For the CDR3, the DNA is TGTGCCAGCAGTGAAGGGGGGCCCGACGAGCAGTACTTC. The rearrangement uses TRBV2 and TRBJ2-7, with D maybe TRBD1 (6 bases). Germline V gene lookup returns CDR1 SNHLY and CDR2 FYNNEI. The CDR3 is made up of 13 amino acids. V lost 1 base to trimming and J lost 5 bases, with 9 bases between them.

This rearrangement joins TRBV4-1 to TRBJ1-3, with D possibly being TRBD1 (6 bases). Per germline, CDR1 MGHRA and CDR2 YSYEKL. The V end was cut by 2 bases, the J end by 4 bases, with 9 bases between. The CDR3 extends over 14 amino acids. The CDR3 protein is CASSQTGSGNTIYF. In DNA form, the CDR3 reads TGCGCCAGCAGCCAAACAGGGTCCGGAAACACCATATATTTT.

The chain employs TRBV2 and TRBJ2-7, with 8 bases aligning to TRBD1. The CDR3 totals 13 residues. V lost 6 bases to trimming and J lost 2 bases; unmatched junction nucleotides: 3. Germline V gene lookup returns CDR1 SNHLY and CDR2 FYNNEI. CDR3 nucleotide sequence: TGTGCCAGCAGCCGGGACAGGACCTACGAGCAGTACTTC. It yields the protein CASSRDRTYEQYF.

This chain links TRBV2 with TRBJ1-5; 9 bases agree with TRBD1. This CDR3 spans 15 amino acids. CDR1 and CDR2 from the germline V gene are SNHLY and FYNNEI. Losses at the gene ends were 1 base for V and 7 bases for J; bases not matched to a gene: 5. CDR3: CASSEDRGRGQPQHF. The CDR3 DNA is TGTGCCAGCAGTGAAGACAGGGGGCGAGGACAGCCCCAGCATTTT.

This chain joins TRBV5-1 and TRBJ2-1; the D gene is possibly TRBD1 (6 bases). The CDR3 is 14 residues long. The V gene's germline CDR1 is SGHRS and CDR2 YFSETQ. The V gene lost 0 bases and the J gene lost 7 bases, with 11 bases spanning the gap. DNA for the CDR3: TGCGCCAGCAGCTTGGTGGGGGCTATGAATGAGCAGTTCTTC. Encoded protein: CASSLVGAMNEQFF.

The chain is built from TRBV5-8 and TRBJ1-4, with 8 bases aligning to TRBD1. Trimming removed 4 bases from V and 6 bases from J; junction bases left unmatched: 5. The CDR3 runs to 14 residues. Germline loops: CDR1 SGHTS, CDR2 YDEGEE. The CDR3 DNA is TGTGCCAGCAGCCAGACAGGGGAGCATGAAAAACTGTTTTTT. Protein sequence: CASSQTGEHEKLFF.

This clone has only one observation. The gene calls are TRBV6-6 and TRBJ2-1; TRBD2 aligns across 10 bases. V gave up 5 bases and J gave up 8 bases; unmatched junction bases: 15. CDR1 and CDR2 (germline): MNHNY, SVGAGI (reference sequence). The CDR3 sequence is 17 residues long. CDR3 residues: CASSRAGSAGGQDEQFF. CDR3 coding DNA: TGTGCCAGCAGTCGGGCCGGGTCAGCGGGGGGGCAAGATGAGCAGTTCTTC.

The rearrangement links TRBV7-3 to TRBJ1-1; D is perhaps TRBD1 (5 bases). The CDR3 contains 15 residues. V was cut by 1 base and J by 0 bases, with 9 bases left in between. From germline, CDR1 is SGHTA and CDR2 FQGTGA. CDR3 DNA sequence: TGTGCCAGCAGCTTAATGGTCAGGGTGAACACTGAAGCTTTCTTT. Protein sequence: CASSLMVRVNTEAFF. Looking up the rest from reference TRBV7-3 and TRBJ1-1 gives the full variable domain: GAGVSQTPSNKVTEKGKYVELRCDPISGHTALYWYRQSLGQGPEFLIYFQGTGAADDSGLPNDRFFAVRPEGSVSTLKIQRTERGDSAVYLCASSLMVRVNTEAFFGQGTRLTVV.

The rearrangement uses TRBV19 and TRBJ1-2; no firm D call. Germline lookup yields CDR1 LNHDA and CDR2 SQIVND (reference sequence). The CDR3 covers 12 residues. Trimming removed 4 bases from V and 4 bases from J, with 7 bases in between. Here the CDR3 DNA reads TGTGCCAGTAGTACGCCGATCTATGGCTACACCTTC. Protein product: CASSTPIYGYTF.

This clone showed up just once. The chain links TRBV5-5 to TRBJ1-1; 10 bases align to TRBD1. Looked up from germline, CDR1 is SGHKS and CDR2 is YYEKEE (reference sequence). Trimming took 4 bases from V and 5 from J; bases not matched to a gene: 17. The CDR3 is 18 amino acids. CDR3 DNA sequence: TGTGCCAGCAGCCGGGCTCGGGACAGGGGAGGAGTGGAGACTGAAGCTTTCTTT. It codes for CASSRARDRGGVETEAFF.

This clone was counted a few times. The CDR3 DNA follows: TGTGCCAGCAGCTCCCGGACAGGGGGTCGGACTGAAGCTTTCTTT. This sequence encodes CASSSRTGGRTEAFF. The rearrangement joins TRBV3-1 (or the pseudogene TRBV3-2) to TRBJ1-1, with TRBD1 matching over 10 bases. The CDR3 extends over 15 amino acids. CDR1 is LGHDT, CDR2 YNNKEL, per germline (reference sequence). The V and J ends lost 5 bases and 5 bases, in that order; junction bases with no gene match: 8.

The V call is TRBV6-5, the J call TRBJ1-1; a weak D match, TRBD1 (5 bases). The ends were cut back, 6 bases at V and 6 bases at J, with 14 bases in the middle. There are 13 residues in the CDR3. CDR1 and CDR2 (germline): MNHEY, SVGAGI. CDR3 sequence: CASRGAGGPEAFF. CDR3 nucleotides: TGTGCCAGCAGGGGAGCGGGGGGACCTGAAGCTTTCTTT.

The chain is built from TRBV28 and TRBJ2-7; 11 bases are shared with TRBD2. In germline, CDR1 is MDHEN, CDR2 SYDVKM. Germline trimming cut 6 bases from V and 0 bases from J; bases unmatched to any gene: 4. This CDR3 is 15 amino acids long. CDR3 DNA sequence: TGTGCCAGCAGCCGTACTAGCGGGAGCTCCTACGAGCAGTACTTC. Translation: CASSRTSGSSYEQYF.

V usage is TRBV5-1 and J usage is TRBJ2-3, with D perhaps TRBD1 or TRBD2 (7 bases each). The length of the CDR3 is 16 residues. Per the germline V gene, CDR1 is SGHRS and CDR2 is YFSETQ. Trimming pared 4 bases from V and 4 bases from J, leaving 19 bases between. The CDR3 DNA sequence: TGCGCCAGCAGCATGGCGGGGGAGGGGGCGGCAGATACGCAGTATTTT. It codes for CASSMAGEGAADTQYF.

The chain employs TRBV10-3 and TRBJ2-5; tentative D call: TRBD2 (7 bases). This CDR3 region has 15 residues. Germline-derived CDR1 and CDR2 are ENHRY and SYGVKD. Trimming removed 0 bases from V and 5 bases from J, with 13 bases in between. For the CDR3, the DNA is TGTGCCATCAGTGAGTCACCCGGGGGGCTTGAGACCCAGTACTTC. Protein sequence: CAISESPGGLETQYF.

V is TRBV11-3 and J is TRBJ2-2; unclear D gene. CDR3 size: 14 residues. V was cut by 4 bases and J by 3 bases, with 9 bases left in between. Germline CDR1 SGHNT, CDR2 YENEEA. The DNA for the CDR3 is TGTGCCAGCAGCTCAGACATTCACACCGGGGAGCTGTTTTTT. This gives the protein CASSSDIHTGELFF.

J is TRBJ2-2 and V is TRBV19, with D hard to call. This CDR3 has 13 residues. Trimming stripped 3 bases from V and 3 bases from J, with 5 bases between. Germline lookup yields CDR1 LNHDA and CDR2 SQIVND (reference sequence). The CDR3 here is CASSMGYTGELFF. For the CDR3, the DNA is TGTGCCAGTAGTATGGGGTACACCGGGGAGCTGTTTTTT.

The genes are TRBV18 and TRBJ1-5; 7 nucleotides match TRBD1. Trimming at V came to 3 bases and at J to 0 bases, leaving 11 bases not matched to a gene. The germline gives CDR1 KGHSH, CDR2 LQKENI. This CDR3 comprises 18 residues. The CDR3, as DNA: TGTGCCAGCTCACCTAATCCCAGGGACAGCAATAGCAATCAGCCCCAGCATTTT. It yields the protein CASSPNPRDSNSNQPQHF.

The V call is TRBV27, the J call TRBJ2-2; the D gene is possibly TRBD2 (6 bases). The V end was cut by 4 bases, the J end by 8 bases, with 17 bases between. The CDR3 spans 15 residues. CDR1 and CDR2 (germline): MNHEY, SMNVEV (reference sequence). The CDR3 reads CASSSRTGRGGELFF. The CDR3 DNA sequence: TGTGCCAGCAGTTCAAGGACGGGGCGGGGAGGGGAGCTGTTTTTT.

The rearrangement uses TRBV7-3 and TRBJ1-2; 7 positions match TRBD1. Trimming took 5 bases from V and 9 from J; bases not matched to a gene: 9. The CDR3 spans 13 residues. The germline CDR1 and CDR2 sequences are SGHTA and FQGTGA. The CDR3 loop is CASSPGTESSYTF. Written as DNA, the CDR3 is TGTGCCAGCAGCCCCGGGACAGAAAGTAGCTACACCTTC.

The chain joins TRBV6-2 or TRBV6-3 to TRBJ2-5; a weak D match, TRBD2 (5 bases). Trimming cost V 2 bases and J 1 base, with 11 bases left between them. Germline assignment: CDR1 MNHEY and CDR2 SVGEGT. The CDR3 runs to 15 residues. The CDR3 sequence is CASSYLGGSQETQYF. The CDR3 nucleotides read TGTGCCAGCAGTTACCTTGGCGGGTCCCAAGAGACCCAGTACTTC.

The chain has TRBV19 and TRBJ1-6; D gene unclear. This CDR3 contains 16 residues. Trimming left V 3 bases short and J 8 bases short, with 17 bases between. CDR1 and CDR2 from the germline V gene are LNHDA and SQIVND (reference sequence). The CDR3, as DNA: TGTGCCAGTAGTATCCTACTCGGGCGGGAGTATTCACCCCTCCACTTT. Its translation: CASSILLGREYSPLHF.

In its sample, this clone was seen once. CDR3 amino acids: CASSPSRDRASGNTIYF. CDR3 nucleotides: TGTGCCAGCTCACCAAGCCGAGACAGGGCCTCTGGAAACACCATATATTTT. The chain recombines TRBV18 with TRBJ1-3; 7 positions match TRBD1. Germline V gene data show CDR1 as KGHSH and CDR2 as LQKENI. V was pared by 2 bases and J by 0 bases, with 7 bases of the junction left unmatched. This CDR3 has 17 amino acids.

This sequence joins TRBV12-3 or TRBV12-4 and TRBJ1-1; D may be TRBD1 (6 bases). The CDR3 has 13 amino acids. Trimming left V 7 bases short and J 4 bases short, with 13 bases between. CDR3 sequence: CASTPRGGTEAFF. For the CDR3, the DNA is TGTGCCAGCACCCCTAGGGGGGGCACTGAAGCTTTCTTT.

The chain is built from TRBV15 and TRBJ2-7; D ambiguous. CDR1 and CDR2 (germline): LNHNV, YYDKDF (reference sequence). This CDR3 has 13 residues. The germline V and J ends were trimmed by 4 bases and 2 bases, with 9 bases remaining between them. CDR3 residues: CATSNLITYEQYF. In DNA, the CDR3 is TGTGCCACCAGCAACCTCATAACCTACGAGCAGTACTTC.

This clone was detected only once. The rearrangement links TRBV5-4 to TRBJ2-7; D might be TRBD1 (5 bases). The CDR3 loop spans 15 amino acids. The germline V gene encodes CDR1 SGHNT and CDR2 YYREEE (reference sequence). Between the trimmed V and J ends, which lost 1 base and 1 base, there was a span of 12 bases. The CDR3 spells CASSLMQGRSYEQYF. CDR3 DNA: TGTGCCAGCAGCTTGATGCAGGGTCGATCCTACGAGCAGTACTTC. The full variable domain, its missing parts supplied by reference TRBV5-4 and TRBJ2-7, is ETGVTQSPTHLIKTRGQQVTLRCSSQSGHNTVSWYQQALGQGPQFIFQYYREEENGRGNFPPRFSGLQFPNYSSELNVNALELDDSALYLCASSLMQGRSYEQYFGPGTRLTVT.